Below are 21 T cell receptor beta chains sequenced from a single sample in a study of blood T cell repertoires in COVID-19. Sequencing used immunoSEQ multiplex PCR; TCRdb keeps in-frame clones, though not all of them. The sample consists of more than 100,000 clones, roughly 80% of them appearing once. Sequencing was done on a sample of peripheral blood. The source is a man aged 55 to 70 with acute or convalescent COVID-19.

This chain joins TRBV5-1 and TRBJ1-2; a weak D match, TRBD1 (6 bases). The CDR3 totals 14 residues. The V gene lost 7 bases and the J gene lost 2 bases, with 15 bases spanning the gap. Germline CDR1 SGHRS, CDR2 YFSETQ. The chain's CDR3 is CASRPAGVNYGYTF. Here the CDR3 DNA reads TGCGCCAGCCGTCCGGCAGGGGTAAACTATGGCTACACCTTC.

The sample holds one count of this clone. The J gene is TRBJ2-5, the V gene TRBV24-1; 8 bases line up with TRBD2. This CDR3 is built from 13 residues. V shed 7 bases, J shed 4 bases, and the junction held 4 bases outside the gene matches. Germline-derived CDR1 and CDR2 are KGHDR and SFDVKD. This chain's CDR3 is CATREAGGETQYF. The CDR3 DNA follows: TGTGCCACCAGGGAGGCGGGGGGAGAGACCCAGTACTTC.

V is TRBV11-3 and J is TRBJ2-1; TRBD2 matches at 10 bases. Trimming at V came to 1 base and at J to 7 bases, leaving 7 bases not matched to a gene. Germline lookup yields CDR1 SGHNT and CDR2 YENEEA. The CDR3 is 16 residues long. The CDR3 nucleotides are TGTGCCAGCAGCTTAGGTCTAGCGGGGGAAAAAAATGAGCAGTTCTTC. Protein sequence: CASSLGLAGEKNEQFF.

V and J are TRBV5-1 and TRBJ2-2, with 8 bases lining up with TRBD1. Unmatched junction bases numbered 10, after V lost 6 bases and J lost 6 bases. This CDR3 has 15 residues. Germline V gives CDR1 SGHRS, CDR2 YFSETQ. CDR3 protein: CASTETGDSSGELFF. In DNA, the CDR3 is TGCGCCAGCACGGAGACAGGGGATTCGTCCGGGGAGCTGTTTTTT.

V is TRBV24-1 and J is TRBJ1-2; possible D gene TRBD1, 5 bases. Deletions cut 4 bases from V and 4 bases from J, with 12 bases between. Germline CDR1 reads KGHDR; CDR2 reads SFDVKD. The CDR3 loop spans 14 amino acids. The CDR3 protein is CATSDPGGAYGYTF. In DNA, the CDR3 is TGTGCCACCAGTGACCCTGGTGGGGCCTATGGCTACACCTTC.

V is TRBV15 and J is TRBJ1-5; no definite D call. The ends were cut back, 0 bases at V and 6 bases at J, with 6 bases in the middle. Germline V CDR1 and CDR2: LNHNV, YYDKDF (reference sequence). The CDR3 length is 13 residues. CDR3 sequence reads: CATSRDLTQPQHF. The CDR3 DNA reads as TGTGCCACCAGCAGAGATCTAACTCAGCCCCAGCATTTT.

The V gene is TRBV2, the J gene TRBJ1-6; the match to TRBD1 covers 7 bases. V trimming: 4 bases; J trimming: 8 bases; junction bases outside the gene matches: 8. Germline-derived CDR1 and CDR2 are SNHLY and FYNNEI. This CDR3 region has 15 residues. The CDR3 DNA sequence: TGTGCCAGCAGTGCCCGACAGGGTCAGGATTCACCCCTCCACTTT. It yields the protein CASSARQGQDSPLHF.

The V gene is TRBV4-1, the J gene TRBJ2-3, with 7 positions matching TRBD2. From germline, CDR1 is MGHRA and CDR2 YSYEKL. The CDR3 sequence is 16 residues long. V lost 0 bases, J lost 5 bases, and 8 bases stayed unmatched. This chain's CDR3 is CASSQEGGGVGDTQYF. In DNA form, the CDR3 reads TGCGCCAGCAGCCAAGAGGGGGGAGGGGTTGGAGATACGCAGTATTTT.

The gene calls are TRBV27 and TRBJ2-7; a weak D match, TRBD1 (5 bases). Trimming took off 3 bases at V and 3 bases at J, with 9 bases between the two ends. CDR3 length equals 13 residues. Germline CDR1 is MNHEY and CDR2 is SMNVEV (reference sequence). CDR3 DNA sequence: TGTGCCAGCAGTTTGACAGTGCTCTACGAGCAGTACTTC. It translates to CASSLTVLYEQYF.

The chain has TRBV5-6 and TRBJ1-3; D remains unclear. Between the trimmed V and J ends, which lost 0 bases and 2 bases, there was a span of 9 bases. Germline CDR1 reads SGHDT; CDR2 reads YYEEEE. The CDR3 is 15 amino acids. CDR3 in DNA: TGTGCCAGCAGCTTGGGAAGGCGGGCTGGAAACACCATATATTTT. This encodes CASSLGRRAGNTIYF.

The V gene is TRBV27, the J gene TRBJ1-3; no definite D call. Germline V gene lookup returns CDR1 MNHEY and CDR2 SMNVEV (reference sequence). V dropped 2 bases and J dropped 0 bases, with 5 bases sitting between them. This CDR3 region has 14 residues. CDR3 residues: CASSLQFSGNTIYF. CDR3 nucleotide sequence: TGTGCCAGCAGTTTACAGTTCTCTGGAAACACCATATATTTT.

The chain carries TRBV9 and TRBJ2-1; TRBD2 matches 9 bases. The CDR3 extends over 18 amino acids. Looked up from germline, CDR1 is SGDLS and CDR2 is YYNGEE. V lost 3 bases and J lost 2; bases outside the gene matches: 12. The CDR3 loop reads CASSGLWAGGGTYNEQFF. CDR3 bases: TGTGCCAGCAGCGGACTTTGGGCGGGAGGGGGGACCTACAATGAGCAGTTCTTC.

This chain's CDR3 is CAWAGQTKNIQYF. The CDR3, as DNA: TGTGCCTGGGCAGGGCAGACCAAAAACATTCAGTACTTC. The rearrangement joins TRBV30 to TRBJ2-4; the D gene is possibly TRBD1 (5 bases). The CDR3 runs 13 residues. Germline V gene lookup returns CDR1 GTSNPN and CDR2 SVGIG (reference sequence). With 5 bases removed from V and 2 bases from J, the gap between germline ends came to 10 bases.

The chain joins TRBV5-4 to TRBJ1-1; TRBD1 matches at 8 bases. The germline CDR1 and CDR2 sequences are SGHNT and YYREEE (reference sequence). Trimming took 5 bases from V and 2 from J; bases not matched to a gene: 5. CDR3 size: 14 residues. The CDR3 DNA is TGTGCCAGCAGTCGTGACAGGGGAAACACTGAAGCTTTCTTT. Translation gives CASSRDRGNTEAFF.

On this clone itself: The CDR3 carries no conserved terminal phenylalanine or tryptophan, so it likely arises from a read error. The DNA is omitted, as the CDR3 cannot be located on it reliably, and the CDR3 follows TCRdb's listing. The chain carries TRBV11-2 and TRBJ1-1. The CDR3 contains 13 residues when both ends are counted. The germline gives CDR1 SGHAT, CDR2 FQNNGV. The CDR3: CASSLEASAGVSC.

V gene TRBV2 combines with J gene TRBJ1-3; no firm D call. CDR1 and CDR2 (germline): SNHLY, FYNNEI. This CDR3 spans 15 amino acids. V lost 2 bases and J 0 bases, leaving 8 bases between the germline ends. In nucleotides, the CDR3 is TGTGCCAGCAGTGAATCCCTTAGCTCTGGAAACACCATATATTTT. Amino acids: CASSESLSSGNTIYF.

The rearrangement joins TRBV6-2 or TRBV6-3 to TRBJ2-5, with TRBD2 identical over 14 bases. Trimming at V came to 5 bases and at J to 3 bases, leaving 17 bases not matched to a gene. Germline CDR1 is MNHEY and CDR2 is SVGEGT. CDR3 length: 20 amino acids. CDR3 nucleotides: TGTGCCAGCAGTCGCGACCCGGGACTAGCGGGAGAAAGGCGTAAAGAGACCCAGTACTTC. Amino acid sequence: CASSRDPGLAGERRKETQYF.

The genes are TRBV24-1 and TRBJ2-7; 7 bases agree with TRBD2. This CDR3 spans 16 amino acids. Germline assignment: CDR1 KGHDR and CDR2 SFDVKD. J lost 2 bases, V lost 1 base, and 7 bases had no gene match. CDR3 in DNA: TGTGCCACCAGTGATTTTATGGGAGGGACTCCCTACGAGCAGTACTTC. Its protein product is CATSDFMGGTPYEQYF.

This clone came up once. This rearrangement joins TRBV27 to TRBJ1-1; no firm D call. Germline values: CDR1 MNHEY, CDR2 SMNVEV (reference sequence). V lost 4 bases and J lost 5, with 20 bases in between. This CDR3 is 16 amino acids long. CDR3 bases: TGTGCCAGCAGTTCAATTTTCATAATCGGAGGAACTGAAGCTTTCTTT. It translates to CASSSIFIIGGTEAFF.

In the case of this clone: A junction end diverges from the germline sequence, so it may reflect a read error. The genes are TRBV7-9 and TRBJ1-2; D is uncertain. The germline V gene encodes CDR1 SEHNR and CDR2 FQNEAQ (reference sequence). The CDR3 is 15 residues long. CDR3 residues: CASSLIGPHNFGYTF. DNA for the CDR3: TGTGCCAGCAGCCTGATTGGGCCGCATAACTTTGGCTACACCTTC.

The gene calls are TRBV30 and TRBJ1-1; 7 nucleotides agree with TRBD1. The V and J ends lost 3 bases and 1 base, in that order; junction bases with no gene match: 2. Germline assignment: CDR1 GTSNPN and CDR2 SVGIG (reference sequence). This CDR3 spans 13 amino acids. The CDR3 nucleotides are TGTGCCTGGAGGGCAGGGGGGAACACTGAAGCTTTCTTT. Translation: CAWRAGGNTEAFF.